This T cell receptor beta chain was retrieved from a study of persistence of HIV-infected CD4 T cells (dated by TCRdb to 2019 to 2021). About the investigation overall: The median time participants had been on suppressive ART was under 10 years. For the TCR cluster analysis across participants, 8 participants were included for CMV and over five participants for Gag. TCRbeta sequencing assessed the clonality of all cells in each sorted population, while proviral sequencing assessed the clonality of infected cells. CMV- and HIV-1 Gag-responding CD4+ T cells were isolated from ART-treated individuals so that antigen-driven clonal expansion of HIV-1-infected cells could be examined. Apart from a couple of participants who underwent leukapheresis at a single time point, peripheral blood samples of up to about 180 mL were collected from participants at multiple time points. The research as a whole found: TCRbeta richness in CMV- and Gag-responding cells was significantly lower than in anti-CD3/anti-CD28-responding cells; CMV-responding cells had higher oligoclonality than CD3/CD28-stimulated and Gag-responding cells. Only a small number of individuals took part in the study, and only a limited range of antigens was tested. TCR oligoclonality correlated with proviral oligoclonality within the same sorted populations. Degenerate expanded CDR3beta sequences were enriched in antigen-responding cells, suggesting convergent selection of CD4+ responses to CMV and Gag. Bulk TCR analyses could not be restricted to the rare CMV-responding cells that actually carried HIV-1 proviruses.

The sample's treatment or condition label, decoded: suppressive antiretroviral therapy. Cells were stimulated with lysates of CMV-infected fibroblasts at 9 to 10 ug/mL. Sorting of responding CD4+ T cells was based on upregulation of both CD40 ligand and CD69. Participants were HIV-1-infected adults who started suppressive ART during chronic infection. For at least 4 years, the participants' plasma HIV-1 RNA had been undetectable, below 50 copies/mL. To be included, a participant needed positive CMV serology and a CD4+ T cell count above 400 cells/uL. Before stimulation, PBMCs were isolated using density centrifugation and then depleted of CD8+ T cells. For 18 hours, CD8-depleted PBMCs were stimulated with anti-CD28/CD49d costimulation, a CD40-blocking antibody, and enfuvirtide, which was added to prevent new infections. Cell sorting was done on a Beckman Coulter MoFlo Legacy or XDP sorter, and dead cells were excluded with propidium iodide. The QIAamp DNA Mini Kit was used for genomic DNA extraction from samples above one million cells, and the Quick-DNA Microprep Kit was used otherwise.

The immunoSEQ hsTCRB assay version 4, run in survey mode, was used to sequence TCRbeta repertoires from genomic DNA. Genomic DNA was diluted to about 10 ng/uL, using up to about 1 ug per sample for TCRbeta sequencing. The study's processing was this. TCRbeta data were analyzed in ImmunoSeq Analyzer 3.0, with diversity computed on productive nucleotide rearrangements. Lower-bound TCR diversity was estimated with the improved Chao index, and clonality with the Gini coefficient using the Immunarch R package. Different nucleotide rearrangements encoding the same CDR3beta amino acid sequence were counted as distinct clonotypes. Differential abundance analysis identified TCRbeta sequences significantly enriched in antigen-responding cells relative to anti-CD3/anti-CD28-activated cells. TCRs were clustered by predicted peptide-MHC specificity with GLIPH2, both within individual participants and across merged participant data sets. TCRdb retrieved this table from immuneACCESS and kept in-frame rearrangements only. Not all clones are present; in checked studies, unresolved V genes account for under half, and no reason is known for the remainder. The V and J calls and clone size come from that table; D and trimming were worked out from the DNA. The sample records roughly 20,000 clones, about 84% of which are singletons. The top ten constitute about 6.8% of the sample.

As to this clone: It has no known antigen specificity. Base qualities are not recorded, but no much larger clone differs from it by a single base.

The CDR3 measures 13 amino acids from cysteine to phenylalanine. Only the CDR3 DNA stays, 39 bases, in frame from base 1. Looking up the germline V gene yields CDR1 SNHLY and CDR2 FYNNEI. The trim is 2 bases for V and 11 bases for J, with a gap of 13 bases between the germline ends. The source material was CD4+ T cells sorted from PBMCs after approximately 20-hour stimulation, sampled from a patient who received antiretroviral therapy. The cell subset or site label corresponds to: CD40L+CD69+ CD4 T cells responding to CMV lysate. The receptor was derived from an adult man with HIV who was CMV-seropositive. Here the chain combines TRBV2 and TRBJ2-1; a tentative D call is TRBD2 (6 bases match). Read as DNA, the sequence is TGTGCCAGCAGTGAAAGGAGGGAGGCCAAGCAGTTCTTC. Its coded protein is CASSERREAKQFF.